The 9 T cell receptor beta chains listed next were all sequenced from one sample in a study of cytomegalovirus exposure and HLA in healthy donors (dated by TCRdb to 2016 to 2017). The receptor library was made with the immunoSEQ multiplex PCR assay. The multiplex PCR relied on a mix of 60 forward primers for TCR Vbeta segments and 13 reverse primers for TCR Jbeta segments. Sourced from immuneACCESS, this table was stored by TCRdb with only in-frame sequences that have V and J called. A share of the clones is absent; for the studies checked, an unresolved V gene accounts for under half, and the remainder has no known explanation. The table for this sample records around 60,000 clones. The top ten hold approximately 5% of the sample. Sequencing input: PBMCs. The receptors derive from a young man in good health and CMV-seropositive.

V usage is TRBV5-1 and J usage is TRBJ2-7, with 13 bases identical to TRBD2. With V trimmed by 7 bases and J by 3 bases, 4 bases remained unmatched. CDR3 length equals 14 residues. From germline, CDR1 is SGHRS and CDR2 YFSETQ. CDR3 amino acids: CASGLAGVNYEQYF. CDR3 in DNA: TGCGCCAGCGGACTAGCGGGGGTAAACTACGAGCAGTACTTC.

In DNA form, the CDR3 reads TGTGCCAGCAGTAAAGGACAGGTGGATGAAAAACTGTTTTTT. It specifies CASSKGQVDEKLFF. The gene calls are TRBV6-5 and TRBJ1-4; 7 positions match TRBD1. CDR3 length: 14 amino acids. The V segment lost 5 bases and the J segment 6 bases; nucleotides outside the gene matches: 6. Germline V gene data show CDR1 as MNHEY and CDR2 as SVGAGI.

The chain recombines TRBV27 with TRBJ2-7; TRBD2 aligns across 8 bases. Losses at the gene ends were 7 bases for V and 7 bases for J; bases not matched to a gene: 15. Germline V gives CDR1 MNHEY, CDR2 SMNVEV (reference sequence). The CDR3 spans 15 residues. CDR3 loop: CASKRLGGGPGEQYF. CDR3 coding DNA: TGTGCCAGCAAACGACTCGGGGGGGGGCCTGGGGAGCAGTACTTC.

The V call is TRBV7-2, the J call TRBJ2-4, with TRBD2 as a possible D gene (5 bases). The CDR3 is made up of 15 amino acids. V dropped 2 bases and J dropped 1 base, with 9 bases sitting between them. Germline lookup yields CDR1 SGHTA and CDR2 FQGNSA. The CDR3 sequence: CASSLYRGAKNIQYF. The CDR3 DNA is TGTGCCAGCAGCTTATATAGAGGGGCCAAAAACATTCAGTACTTC. Using reference TRBV7-2 and TRBJ2-4 for the parts outside the CDR3, the full variable domain is GAGVSQSPSNKVTEKGKDVELRCDPISGHTALYWYRQSLGQGLEFLIYFQGNSAPDKSGLPSDRFSAERTGGSVSTLTIQRTQQEDSAVYLCASSLYRGAKNIQYFGAGTRLSVL.

The V call is TRBV5-6, the J call TRBJ1-2, with D tentatively TRBD1 (6 bases). The V end was cut by 5 bases, the J end by 4 bases, with 15 bases between. This CDR3 has 14 residues. Germline values: CDR1 SGHDT, CDR2 YYEEEE. CDR3 bases: TGTGCCAGCAGTGGGGGGGCGACTATCTATGGCTACACCTTC. It is translated as CASSGGATIYGYTF.

The chain has TRBV5-1 and TRBJ1-1; TRBD1 matches at 7 bases. Germline V gene data show CDR1 as SGHRS and CDR2 as YFSETQ. The CDR3 extends over 16 amino acids. The J segment lost 0 bases and the V segment lost 0 bases, leaving 5 bases of the junction unmatched. The CDR3 DNA reads as TGCGCCAGCAGCTTGGTGCGACAGGGTTTGAACACTGAAGCTTTCTTT. Its translation: CASSLVRQGLNTEAFF.

This rearrangement joins TRBV29-1 to TRBJ2-2, with TRBD2 matching over 7 bases. Trimming cost V 4 bases and J 5 bases; bases outside gene matches: 13. This CDR3 has 16 amino acids. Germline V gene sequence: CDR1 SQVTM, CDR2 ANQGSEA. The CDR3 coding sequence is TGCAGCGTTGCCCGCGAGTGGAGGGGACTAACCGGGGAGCTGTTTTTT. Translation: CSVAREWRGLTGELFF.

J is TRBJ2-5 and V is TRBV18; 7 bases are shared with TRBD2. Germline V gene sequence: CDR1 KGHSH, CDR2 LQKENI. Trimming removed 0 bases from V and 3 bases from J; junction bases left unmatched: 7. The CDR3 has 16 amino acids. CDR3 protein: CASSPPAGRVEETQYF. CDR3 DNA: TGTGCCAGCTCACCACCCGCTGGGAGGGTAGAAGAGACCCAGTACTTC.

The chain links TRBV4-1 to TRBJ2-4; 10 positions agree with TRBD1. V lost 0 bases and J lost 8; bases outside the gene matches: 4. This CDR3 has 15 residues. CDR1 and CDR2 (germline): MGHRA, YSYEKL. The CDR3 here is CASSQDGTGVDIQYF. The CDR3 DNA reads TGCGCCAGCAGCCAAGATGGGACAGGGGTGGACATTCAGTACTTC.